This record looks at one TCR beta chain sequence and its context. CDR1 is KGHSH and CDR2 is LQKENI in the germline V gene. Trimming removed 4 bases from V and 8 bases from J, with 12 bases in between. The CDR3 runs to 13 residues. These data are taken from a study of blood T cell repertoires in COVID-19. Under the authors' procedure: Scientists estimated how many nucleated cells there were by amplifying reference gene primers. Here immunoSEQ multiplex PCR was the method, and the copy in TCRdb shows in-frame clones only, minus some. The V and J calls and clone size are taken from that table; D and trimming were inferred from the DNA. Among 200,000 to 300,000 clones listed, roughly 88% were seen once.

V usage is TRBV18 and J usage is TRBJ1-5, with D possibly being TRBD1 (5 bases). The sequencing input was peripheral blood. This TCR derives from a man aged 40-55 years who had recovered from COVID-19. CDR3 nucleotides: TGTGCCAGCTCACGGGGCCCCTTGGAGCCCCAGCATTTT. Protein: CASSRGPLEPQHF.